The T cell receptor (beta chain) under discussion was sequenced for a study of molecular identifiers for immune sequencing clone quantification (dated by TCRdb to 2016 to 2018). Turning to the overall study: In a replicate experiment, RNA from roughly 18,000 or 92,000 naive CD8 T cells was split into five aliquots, four of which were sequenced. This methods study used CD8 T cells to benchmark TCR RNA copy counting and molecular-identifier clustering-based TCR repertoire sequencing (MIDCIRS). The full study reports these points: The sizes of highly expanded clones could end up underestimated when identical TCR molecules share a barcode. Without barcode sub-clustering, chimeric consensus sequences inflated TCR diversity; chimeras reached as high as 47%. Modeling indicated about 3.1 TCR RNA copies recovered per cell, compared with about 10 by digital PCR, which implies a capture efficiency of 25% to 35%. In CMV-specific effector cells, clones with more than 20 RNA copies contained over 97% of molecules, whereas in naive cells such clones contained under 1% of molecules. Spiked-in Jurkat TCR RNA equivalent to a single cell was reported to be detectable even among approximately 1 million naive CD8 T cells. Naive libraries contained spiked-in Jurkat TCR RNA (approximately ten copies' worth), which is not part of the donor repertoire.

CDR1 and CDR2 are drawn from the germline V gene (reference sequence): DFQATT, SNEGSKA. Trimming leaves V shorter by 0 bases and J shorter by 4 bases, with the junction holding 12 bases beyond the gene matches. There are 17 amino acids in the CDR3, from cysteine to phenylalanine inclusive. Just the 51-base CDR3 DNA is kept, in frame starting at base 1. The library was obtained by PCR. Sequenced on a NextSeq 500. Bulk TCR libraries were generated as previously described, with the TCR primers listed in Table S5 used. Purification of total RNA was performed with the Qiagen AllPrep DNA/RNA kit. Before any analysis, reads coming from multiple sequencing runs of the same library were combined into one pool. As for the authors' bioinformatics: Reads were retained only if the reads had an exact TCR constant sequence, and the retained reads were trimmed to 150 nt and grouped according to their 12-nt molecular barcodes. Reads within each barcode group were sub-clustered using a 15% Levenshtein threshold, and quality-weighted consensus sequences were constructed for each RNA molecule. Non-functional sequences were filtered out, along with any lower-count sequence sitting one edit away from another sequence. Based on a fit of two negative binomial distributions, barcode sub-clusters having less than 20% of the maximum read count were discarded. TCRdb ran its own pipeline on the public reads, namely fastp trimming at Q25 and MiXCR clone calling, and kept in-frame beta chains. Each CDR3 protein gets just one entry, which takes the most common genes and DNA from the rows behind it. TCRdb's processing, not the study's, gives the V and J calls here. The sample yields nearly 650,000 distinct CDR3 sequences; about 25% were counted once. The ten largest clones capture 0.75% to 0.8% of the sample.

As for this clonotype: The clone's antigen remains unknown. No much larger clone is present one base from it, and per-base qualities are unavailable.

Naive CD8 T cell libraries were made from around 18,000 to 910,000 sorted cells using 10%, 30% or 50% of purified RNA. Naive CD8 T cells were FACS-sorted as CD8+CD4-CCR7+CD45RA+ on a BD FACSAria II into RLT Plus buffer. To test detection sensitivity, Jurkat RNA equal to fewer than 13 TCR copies was added to samples of roughly 17,000-1,100,000 naive CD8 T cells. CD8 T cells were enriched with RosetteSep CD8+ T Cell Enrichment Cocktail and Ficoll-Paque, followed by ACK red cell lysis. The receptor was derived from a human donor in good health. Some libraries in this study had Jurkat cell RNA spiked in. The sequence is built from TRBV20-1 and TRBJ2-1; 7 bases in the junction line up with TRBD2. Specimen: naive CD8+ T cells from blood, with Jurkat cell RNA spiked in. Interpreted using the paper, the cell subset or site label stands for: FACS-sorted CD8+CD4-CCR7+CD45RA+ naive T cells. The DNA is as follows: TGCAGTGCTAGAGATTACCTAGCGGAGGGGCGGTACAATGAGCAGTTCTTC. The resulting protein is CSARDYLAEGRYNEQFF.